This T cell receptor beta chain was recorded in a study of regulatory T cells in long-lasting Graves disease. Stated time point: newly diagnosed GD, antithyroid drugs for less than 3 months. RNA isolated from PBMCs was used to make the TCR library. This clonotype was recorded at least ten times. There are 14 residues in the CDR3. Germline CDR1 and CDR2: LNHDA and SQIVND (reference sequence). The V end lost 1 base, the J end lost 4 bases, and 10 bases lay between the germline ends. Researchers made TCR beta libraries by using iRepertoire HTBI primers and running Arm-PCR on CDR3 regions. TCRdb fed the multiplex PCR reads into MiXCR, producing one record per CDR3 protein. The sample consists of some 220,000 distinct CDR3 sequences, around 20% of them appearing once. A further study also used this sample, focusing on T cells in Graves' hyperthyroidism and ophthalmopathy.

The sequenced sample was peripheral blood mononuclear cells (PBMCs), obtained at new diagnosis, from a patient treated with antithyroid drugs. The rearrangement uses TRBV19 and TRBJ1-1; maybe TRBD1 (6 bases). This clonotype was sampled from a woman aged 25-40 years with Graves disease. CDR3 sequence (DNA): TGTGCCAGTAGTATAGGCAGGGGCCGCACTGAAGCTTTCTTT. It encodes CASSIGRGRTEAFF.